Listed here is a single T cell receptor (beta chain). This entry belongs to a study of blood T cell repertoires in COVID-19. Turning to the study itself: There were acute and convalescent COVID-19 samples, and they came from the United States, Italy and Spain. Sample material is recorded as cDNA or gDNA derived from T cells, B-cell-depleted T cells, or PBMCs.

In the original workflow: It was from reference gene primer amplification that nucleated cell counts were estimated. Assay used: immunoSEQ multiplex PCR; TCRdb lists only in-frame clones, some missing. The DNA was the basis for D and trimming; V, J and clone size are from that table. Among approximately 86,000 clones, roughly 87% were seen once, and the ten largest hold approximately 9.3%. There are 15 residues in the CDR3. V shed 1 base and J 4 bases; nucleotides not matched to a gene: 4. Germline CDR1 reads SGHTA; CDR2 reads FQGTGA. This sequence joins TRBV7-3 and TRBJ1-1; TRBD1 matches at 9 bases. Sequencing used peripheral blood. This sequence was found in a man in his forties or fifties with acute or convalescent COVID-19. The DNA for the CDR3 is TGTGCCAGCAGCTTAAATGGACAGGGGATCACTGAAGCTTTCTTT. As protein: CASSLNGQGITEAFF.